Listed below are T cell receptor beta chains from one sample, sequenced in a study of T cell responses to AZD1222 COVID-19 vaccine. Profiled with immunoSEQ multiplex PCR; TCRdb holds only in-frame clones, not every one. This sample has about 120,000 clones, with around 89% found just once. This sample comprised peripheral blood, obtained 28 days after the second AZD1222 dose. These receptors were obtained from an adult who received the AZD1222 COVID-19 vaccine. The CDR3 runs from the conserved cysteine through the conserved F or W. Fields, in order: D gene, V gene, CDR3 protein. The D gene is left open where the match is weak.

NA	TRBV24-1	CATSETLNTEAFF
NA	TRBV5-1	CASSFSSDTEAFF
TRBD1	TRBV19	CASRGTVNTEAFF
TRBD1	TRBV30	CAWSELRDSLSTDTQYF
NA	TRBV3-1/TRBV3-2	CASSQGTGWITDTQYF
NA	TRBV24-1	CATSEGTLDEQYF
NA	TRBV2	CASRDPFGPGANVLTF
NA	TRBV7-2	CASSVRNGGRRGYTF
NA	TRBV11-1	CASSYLTGELFF
NA	TRBV7-9	CASSSQRYEQYF
TRBD1	TRBV15	CATSITGVPYEQYF
NA	TRBV5-6	CASSRTDRLNTEAFF
TRBD2	TRBV7-2	CASSLAGRRETQYF
NA	TRBV4-2	CASSPDRWGRGQETQYF
NA	TRBV13	CASSLGIAGNSLTYGYTF
NA	TRBV7-9	CASSAYRARTDTQYF
TRBD1	TRBV11-3	CASSLRAPGGTGGEKLFF
NA	TRBV2	CASTEQGNTEAFF
NA	TRBV6-5	CASSFAGSLYGEQYF
NA	TRBV7-2	CASRPRGTQYF
TRBD1	TRBV7-9	CASTRQGLMNTEAFF
NA	TRBV19	CASRTPNSGELFF
TRBD1	TRBV30	CAWSVRGRHHFDSGNTIYF
NA	TRBV2	CASSEGHPDQYF
TRBD1	TRBV5-1	CASSLSPQGGQPQHF
NA	TRBV7-9	CASSPPTGFMGYTF
NA	TRBV6-5	CASKVLPHRADTQYF
NA	TRBV9	CASSPPHINEQFF